The 27 T cell receptor beta chains reported below all come from one sample, sequenced in a study of T-cell reconstitution after alpha-beta-depleted transplantation in children (dated by TCRdb to 2016 to 2017). Library construction relied on PCR. The sequencing machine was an Illumina HiSeq 2500. TCR library preparation used molecular barcoding, with unique molecular identifiers applied to normalize quantification of the TCRbeta repertoire. TCRdb cleaned the public reads at Q25 with fastp, built clones with MiXCR and kept in-frame beta chains. A single entry per CDR3 protein holds the most common genes and DNA from its merged rows. The sample table contains around 270,000 distinct CDR3 sequences; only one count was recorded for roughly a tenth of them. The leading ten clones occupy around 7.5% of the sample. The treatment or condition label of this sample denotes: allogeneic hematopoietic cell transplantation with graft depleted of TCRalphabeta T cells and CD19 B cells.

Sequenced material: PBMCs, taken before TCRalphabeta/CD19-depleted stem cell transplant. The source of these receptors is a boy in the first two years of life with acute myeloid leukemia, due to receive a stem cell transplant.

This clonotype showed up just a few times. The chain uses TRBV6-1 and TRBJ2-7; D not certain. This CDR3 contains 12 residues. Germline V CDR1 and CDR2: MNHNS, SASEGT. Trimming took off 6 bases at V and 7 bases at J, with 13 bases between the two ends. The CDR3 loop reads CASSPPWREQYF. In DNA, the CDR3 is TGTGCCAGCAGCCCCCCGTGGCGAGAGCAGTACTTC.

This clonotype occurred many times. The rearrangement uses TRBV12-3 or TRBV12-4 and TRBJ1-4; 12 bases map to TRBD1. The V segment lost 1 base and the J segment 7 bases; nucleotides outside the gene matches: 7. CDR3 size: 17 residues. This CDR3 reads CASSLEGTGGAGEKLFF. Here the CDR3 DNA reads TGTGCCAGCAGTTTAGAGGGGACAGGGGGCGCAGGTGAAAAACTGTTTTTT.

This clonotype was counted many times. The chain links TRBV28 to TRBJ2-1; D is uncertain. CDR1 MDHEN and CDR2 SYDVKM come from the germline V gene. The CDR3 contains 14 residues. Trimming stripped 2 bases from V and 2 bases from J, with 7 bases between. The CDR3 spells CASSLPVPYNEQFF. The CDR3 nucleotides read TGTGCCAGCAGTTTACCCGTCCCCTACAATGAGCAGTTCTTC.

This clonotype was seen just once. The chain employs TRBV4-2 and TRBJ2-7; a weak D match, TRBD1 (6 bases). The germline V gene encodes CDR1 LGHNA and CDR2 YNFKEQ. The V and J ends lost 0 bases and 6 bases respectively, with 15 bases between them. The CDR3 sequence is 15 residues long. CDR3 region: CASSQEIGAGAEQYF. CDR3 DNA sequence: TGTGCCAGCAGCCAAGAAATCGGGGCAGGGGCCGAGCAGTACTTC.

V gene TRBV19 combines with J gene TRBJ2-1; 10 bases line up with TRBD2. J was trimmed by 7 bases and V by 5 bases; bases with no gene match: 8. This CDR3 region has 15 residues. The germline gives CDR1 LNHDA, CDR2 SQIVND (reference sequence). As DNA, the CDR3 is TGTGCCAGTAGTGCTCTAGCGGGAGTTTGGAATGAGCAGTTCTTC. Translation: CASSALAGVWNEQFF. Filled out from reference TRBV19 and TRBJ2-1, the complete variable domain reads DGGITQSPKYLFRKEGQNVTLSCEQNLNHDAMYWYRQDPGQGLRLIYYSQIVNDFQKGDIAEGYSVSREKKESFPLTVTSAQKNPTAFYLCASSALAGVWNEQFFGPGTRLTVL.

This clonotype was seen at least ten times. The rearrangement joins TRBV12-5 to TRBJ2-2; D possibly corresponds to TRBD1 (5 bases). Germline V gene lookup returns CDR1 LGHNT and CDR2 FRNRAP. The CDR3 loop spans 14 amino acids. V lost 1 base, J lost 3 bases, and 6 bases lay in between. CDR3 nucleotide sequence: TGTGCTAGTGGTTTGGAGGGGTACACCGGGGAGCTGTTTTTT. Its translation is CASGLEGYTGELFF.

This clonotype was counted at least ten times. The chain combines TRBV20-1 with TRBJ2-2; 10 bases match TRBD2. The CDR3 spans 14 residues. Germline CDR1 is DFQATT and CDR2 is SNEGSKA (reference sequence). Trimming took 4 bases from V and 6 from J; bases not matched to a gene: 5. CDR3 in amino acids: CSAMASGGSGELFF. CDR3 nucleotide sequence: TGCAGTGCTATGGCTAGCGGGGGTTCCGGGGAGCTGTTTTTT.

This clonotype appeared many times. The rearrangement links TRBV21-1 to TRBJ2-7; the D call TRBD1 from the table was never checked on the DNA. TRBV21-1 is listed as a pseudogene. This CDR3 comprises 15 residues. The CDR3 sequence is CASSTPGQGPYEQYF. In nucleotides, the CDR3 is TGTGCCAGCAGCACCCCGGGACAGGGCCCCTACGAGCAGTACTTC.

This clonotype was observed at least ten times. The chain uses TRBV4-3 and TRBJ2-3, with D possibly TRBD2 on 6 matching bases. The germline gives CDR1 LGHNA, CDR2 YSLEER. This CDR3 comprises 15 residues. V lost 0 bases, J lost 1 base, and 8 bases lay in between. The CDR3 region is CASSQEWRGTDTQYF. The DNA for the CDR3 is TGCGCCAGCAGCCAAGAATGGAGGGGCACAGATACGCAGTATTTT.

This clonotype was seen only a few times. The chain is built from TRBV20-1 and TRBJ2-7; D is possibly TRBD2 (5 bases). The CDR3 consists of 15 residues. Trimming stripped 3 bases from V and 4 bases from J, with 19 bases between. Germline CDR1 and CDR2: DFQATT and SNEGSKA (reference sequence). The CDR3 protein is CSASPHPGFGYEQYF. The CDR3 DNA is TGCAGTGCTAGTCCCCATCCGGGATTTGGGTACGAGCAGTACTTC.

About this clonotype: It is unclear where the CDR3 begins or ends on the DNA, so no DNA is shown, and the CDR3 is as TCRdb lists it. The V and J genes are TRBV7-8 and TRBJ2-2; the listed D gene, TRBD1, was not tested against the DNA. Germline CDR1 reads SGHVS; CDR2 reads FQNEAQ. The CDR3 is 14 amino acids in total, end residues counted. Here the CDR3 reads CASSPPGRPGSCFF.

Many counts were recorded for this clonotype. The chain has TRBV2 and TRBJ2-5; a possible D gene is TRBD1 (6 bases). The germline V and J ends were trimmed by 7 bases and 7 bases, with 16 bases remaining between them. From germline, CDR1 is SNHLY and CDR2 FYNNEI. The CDR3 loop spans 13 amino acids. The CDR3 reads CASIQGQGTTQYF. The DNA for the CDR3 is TGTGCCAGCATACAGGGTCAGGGGACGACCCAGTACTTC.

This clonotype was counted only a few times. The rearrangement joins TRBV6-2 or TRBV6-3 to TRBJ2-7, with D maybe TRBD2 (6 bases). Trimming pared 6 bases from V and 5 bases from J, leaving 17 bases between. CDR3 length: 14 residues. Germline CDR1 and CDR2: MNHEY and SVGEGT. CDR3 sequence reads: CASRRLGIFDEQYF. The CDR3 DNA sequence: TGTGCCAGCAGGAGACTAGGAATTTTCGACGAGCAGTACTTC.

At least ten counts were recorded for this clonotype. This chain uses TRBV28 with TRBJ2-3; tentatively, D is TRBD2 (6 bases). CDR3 length: 12 amino acids. The V and J ends lost 6 bases and 7 bases respectively, with 11 bases between them. The V gene's germline CDR1 is MDHEN and CDR2 SYDVKM. The CDR3 is CASSSGTYTQYF. The DNA for the CDR3 is TGTGCCAGCAGCTCCGGGACTTATACGCAGTATTTT.

The sample holds many counts of this clonotype. This chain links TRBV5-1 with TRBJ2-1, with 8 bases aligning to TRBD2. Trimming cost V 2 bases and J 9 bases; bases outside gene matches: 13. The CDR3 has 16 residues. From germline, CDR1 is SGHRS and CDR2 YFSETQ. The CDR3 loop is CASSFGARGGLSEQFF. As DNA, the CDR3 is TGCGCCAGCAGCTTCGGGGCTCGCGGGGGGCTAAGTGAGCAGTTCTTC.

Many counts were recorded for this clonotype. This chain connects TRBV20-1 to TRBJ2-1, with D tentatively TRBD1 (6 bases). Between the trimmed V and J ends, which lost 2 bases and 8 bases, there was a span of 16 bases. Germline CDR1 is DFQATT and CDR2 is SNEGSKA (reference sequence). The CDR3 extends over 14 amino acids. Written as DNA, the CDR3 is TGCAGTGCTAGAAAAGGAAGGGACACGGATGAGCAGTTCTTC. It translates to CSARKGRDTDEQFF.

V usage is TRBV27 and J usage is TRBJ2-7; unclear D gene. The CDR3 loop spans 16 amino acids. V was cut by 5 bases and J by 6 bases, with 23 bases left in between. Germline CDR1 MNHEY, CDR2 SMNVEV (reference sequence). In nucleotides, the CDR3 is TGTGCCAGCAGTCTGCAATATCCCCCCACGGGCGGCGAGCAGTACTTC. Encoded protein: CASSLQYPPTGGEQYF.

This clonotype was recorded a few times. This chain connects TRBV12-3 or TRBV12-4 to TRBJ2-1; 10 bases align to TRBD2. The junction had 13 bases not matched to a gene; V was cut back by 6 bases and J by 8 bases. CDR3 size: 16 residues. DNA of the CDR3: TGTGCCAGCAGCTACACTACCGGGACTAGCGTCTATGAGCAGTTCTTC. Its translation is CASSYTTGTSVYEQFF.

Points on this clonotype: A much larger clone lies a single base off, so this may be a read error. CDR3 sequence: CASSYPTGHYEQYF. In DNA form, the CDR3 reads TGTGCCAGCAGTTACCCGACAGGCCATTACGAGCAGTACTTC. The genes are TRBV27 and TRBJ2-7, with a possible D match to TRBD1 (6 bases). In germline, CDR1 is MNHEY, CDR2 SMNVEV (reference sequence). This CDR3 is 14 amino acids long. Trimming pared 4 bases from V and 4 bases from J, leaving 14 bases between.

The chain uses TRBV6-2 or TRBV6-3 and TRBJ2-2; D call uncertain. CDR1 MNHEY and CDR2 SVGEGT come from the germline V gene. The CDR3 is 14 residues long. V lost 6 bases and J lost 7, with 15 bases in between. The CDR3 nucleotides read TGTGCCAGCAGCCCTCCTTCCTGGAGCGGGGAGCTGTTTTTT. Translation: CASSPPSWSGELFF.

This clonotype was counted ten times or more. The gene calls are TRBV25-1 and TRBJ2-2; 11 nucleotides agree with TRBD1. The germline V gene has CDR1 MGHDK and CDR2 SYGVNS. V gave up 7 bases and J gave up 9 bases; unmatched junction bases: 10. CDR3 size: 15 residues. The CDR3 nucleotides read TGTGCCAGCAATCCCGGGACAGGGGGTCCGTGGGAGCTGTTTTTT. Protein product: CASNPGTGGPWELFF. Supplemented by reference TRBV25-1 and TRBJ2-2, the full variable domain reads EADIYQTPRYLVIGTGKKITLECSQTMGHDKMYWYQQDPGMELHLIHYSYGVNSTEKGDLSSESTVSRIRTEHFPLTLESARPSHTSQYLCASNPGTGGPWELFFGEGSRLTVL.

This clonotype was detected ten times or more. V is TRBV28 and J is TRBJ2-1, with TRBD2 as a possible D gene (5 bases). The CDR3 is 16 residues long. Germline-derived CDR1 and CDR2 are MDHEN and SYDVKM. The V end lost 5 bases, the J end lost 0 bases, and 14 bases lay between the germline ends. The CDR3 DNA reads as TGTGCCAGCAGTCGAGCCGGGGTAAGCTCCTACAATGAGCAGTTCTTC. It translates to CASSRAGVSSYNEQFF.

This clonotype has ten or more counts. The J gene is TRBJ2-1, the V gene TRBV5-1; 11 bases match TRBD2. This CDR3 has 16 residues. The V segment lost 6 bases and the J segment 1 base; nucleotides outside the gene matches: 6. Per the germline V gene, CDR1 is SGHRS and CDR2 is YFSETQ. The CDR3 DNA is TGCGCCAGCACTCGTACTAGCGGGGGTTCCTACAATGAGCAGTTCTTC. Protein: CASTRTSGGSYNEQFF.

V gene TRBV7-2 combines with J gene TRBJ2-1; D gene ambiguous. This CDR3 contains 16 residues. The V gene's germline CDR1 is SGHTA and CDR2 FQGNSA. V lost 1 base and J 0 bases, leaving 10 bases between the germline ends. The CDR3 sequence is CASSLESVSSYNEQFF. CDR3 bases: TGTGCCAGCAGCTTAGAATCGGTGAGCTCCTACAATGAGCAGTTCTTC.

In its sample, this clonotype was seen many times. The chain employs TRBV5-1 and TRBJ2-3; 7 nucleotides align to TRBD1. From germline, CDR1 is SGHRS and CDR2 YFSETQ. CDR3 length: 16 amino acids. V lost 0 bases, J lost 0 bases, and 4 bases stayed unmatched. The CDR3 reads CASSLAGTASTDTQYF. In DNA, the CDR3 is TGCGCCAGCAGCTTGGCGGGGACAGCTAGCACAGATACGCAGTATTTT.

This clonotype was recorded many times. V and J are TRBV7-9 and TRBJ2-7; D gene uncertain. The CDR3 runs 13 residues. V lost 0 bases, J lost 5 bases, and 8 bases lay in between. Germline assignment: CDR1 SEHNR and CDR2 FQNEAQ (reference sequence). The CDR3 loop is CASSLALRNEQYF. The CDR3 coding sequence is TGTGCCAGCAGCTTAGCCCTGCGGAACGAGCAGTACTTC.

V is TRBV6-5 and J is TRBJ1-1, with 7 positions matching TRBD1. V shed 2 bases, J shed 13 bases, and the junction held 7 bases outside the gene matches. This CDR3 has 12 amino acids. Germline V gene data show CDR1 as MNHEY and CDR2 as SVGAGI. The DNA of the CDR3 is TGTGCCAGCAGTTACCCGGGGACAGAGATTTTCTTT. Translation: CASSYPGTEIFF.